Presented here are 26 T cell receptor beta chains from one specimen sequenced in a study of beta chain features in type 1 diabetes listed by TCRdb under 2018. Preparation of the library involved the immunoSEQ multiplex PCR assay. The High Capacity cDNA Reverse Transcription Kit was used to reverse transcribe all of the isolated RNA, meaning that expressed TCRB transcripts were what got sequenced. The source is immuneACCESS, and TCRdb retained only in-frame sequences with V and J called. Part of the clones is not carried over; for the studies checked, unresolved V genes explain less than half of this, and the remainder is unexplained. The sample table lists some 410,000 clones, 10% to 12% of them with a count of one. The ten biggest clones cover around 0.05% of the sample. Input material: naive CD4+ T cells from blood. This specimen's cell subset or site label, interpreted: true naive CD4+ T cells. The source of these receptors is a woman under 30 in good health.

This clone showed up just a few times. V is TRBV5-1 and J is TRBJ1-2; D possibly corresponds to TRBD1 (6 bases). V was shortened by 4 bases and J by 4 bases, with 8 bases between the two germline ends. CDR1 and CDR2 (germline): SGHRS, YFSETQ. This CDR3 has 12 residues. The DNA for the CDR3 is TGCGCCAGCAGCCCGGACAGCTATGGCTACACCTTC. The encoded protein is CASSPDSYGYTF.

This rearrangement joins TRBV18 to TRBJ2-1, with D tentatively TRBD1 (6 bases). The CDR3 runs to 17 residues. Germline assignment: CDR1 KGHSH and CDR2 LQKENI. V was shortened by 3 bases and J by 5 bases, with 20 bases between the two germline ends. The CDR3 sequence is CASSPGAPRAPNNEQFF. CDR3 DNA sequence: TGTGCCAGCTCACCGGGGGCCCCGCGGGCGCCTAACAATGAGCAGTTCTTC. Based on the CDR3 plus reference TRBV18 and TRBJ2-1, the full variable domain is NAGVMQNPRHLVRRRGQEARLRCSPMKGHSHVYWYRQLPEEGLKFMVYLQKENIIDESGMPKERFSAEFPKEGPSILRIQQVVRGDSAAYFCASSPGAPRAPNNEQFFGPGTRLTVL.

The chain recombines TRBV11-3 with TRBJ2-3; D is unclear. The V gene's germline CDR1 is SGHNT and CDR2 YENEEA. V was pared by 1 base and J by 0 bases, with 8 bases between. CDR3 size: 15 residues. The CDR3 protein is CASSLGRHSTDTQYF. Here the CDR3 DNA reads TGTGCCAGCAGCTTAGGCCGGCATAGCACAGATACGCAGTATTTT.

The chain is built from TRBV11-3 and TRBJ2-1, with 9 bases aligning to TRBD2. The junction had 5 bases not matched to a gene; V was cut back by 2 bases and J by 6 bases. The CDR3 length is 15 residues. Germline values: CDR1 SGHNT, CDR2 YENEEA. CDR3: CASSLSAGGSNEQFF. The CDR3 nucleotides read TGTGCCAGCAGCTTATCAGCGGGGGGTTCCAATGAGCAGTTCTTC. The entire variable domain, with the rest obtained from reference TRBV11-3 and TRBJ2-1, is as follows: EAGVVQSPRYKIIEKKQPVAFWCNPISGHNTLYWYLQNLGQGPELLIRYENEEAVDDSQLPKDRFSAERLKGVDSTLKIQPAELGDSAVYLCASSLSAGGSNEQFFGPGTRLTVL.

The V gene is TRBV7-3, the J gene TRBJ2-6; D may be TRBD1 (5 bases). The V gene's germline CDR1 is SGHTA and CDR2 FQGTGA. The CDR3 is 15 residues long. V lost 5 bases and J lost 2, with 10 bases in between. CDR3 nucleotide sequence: TGTGCCAGCAGCCCCCAGGGAACTGGGGCCAACGTCCTGACTTTC. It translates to CASSPQGTGANVLTF.

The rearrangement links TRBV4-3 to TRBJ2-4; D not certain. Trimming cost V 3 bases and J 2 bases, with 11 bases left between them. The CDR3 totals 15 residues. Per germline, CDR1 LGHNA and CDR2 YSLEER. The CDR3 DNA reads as TGCGCCAGCAGCCAGGCGGACCGAACCAAAAACATTCAGTACTTC. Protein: CASSQADRTKNIQYF.

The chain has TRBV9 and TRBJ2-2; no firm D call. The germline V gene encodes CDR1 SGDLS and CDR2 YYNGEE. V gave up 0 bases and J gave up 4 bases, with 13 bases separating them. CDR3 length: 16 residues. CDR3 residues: CASSVVRSAFTGELFF. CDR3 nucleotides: TGTGCCAGCAGCGTAGTTCGTTCAGCCTTCACCGGGGAGCTGTTTTTT.

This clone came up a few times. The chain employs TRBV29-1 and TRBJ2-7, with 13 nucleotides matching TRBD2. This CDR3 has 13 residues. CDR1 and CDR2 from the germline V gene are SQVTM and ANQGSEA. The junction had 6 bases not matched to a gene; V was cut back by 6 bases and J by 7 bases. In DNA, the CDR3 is TGCAGCGTAGCGACGGGACTAGCGGGGGAGCAGTACGTC. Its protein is CSVATGLAGEQYV.

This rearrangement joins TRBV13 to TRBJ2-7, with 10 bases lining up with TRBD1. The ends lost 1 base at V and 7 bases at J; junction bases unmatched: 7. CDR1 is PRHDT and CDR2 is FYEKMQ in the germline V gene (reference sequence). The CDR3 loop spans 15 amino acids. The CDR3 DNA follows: TGTGCCAGCAGCTTAGTGGACAGGGGGATTGAAGAGCAGTACTTC. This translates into CASSLVDRGIEEQYF.

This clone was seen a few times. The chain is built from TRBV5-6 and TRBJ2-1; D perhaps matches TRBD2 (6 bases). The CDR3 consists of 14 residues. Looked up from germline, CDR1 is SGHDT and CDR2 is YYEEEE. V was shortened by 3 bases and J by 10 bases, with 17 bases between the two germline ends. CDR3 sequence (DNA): TGTGCCAGCAGCTCTATGCGGGGCCGGGGAGAGCAGTTCTTC. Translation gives CASSSMRGRGEQFF.

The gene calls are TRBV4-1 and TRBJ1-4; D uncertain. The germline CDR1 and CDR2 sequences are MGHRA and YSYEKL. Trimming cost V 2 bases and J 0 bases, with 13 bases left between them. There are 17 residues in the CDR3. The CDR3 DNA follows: TGCGCCAGCAGCCAACTCGAAGGGATAGCAACTAATGAAAAACTGTTTTTT. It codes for CASSQLEGIATNEKLFF.

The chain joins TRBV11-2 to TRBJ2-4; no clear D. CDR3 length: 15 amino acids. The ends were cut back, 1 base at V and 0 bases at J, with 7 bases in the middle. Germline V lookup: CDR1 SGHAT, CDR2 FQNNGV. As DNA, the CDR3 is TGTGCCAGCAGCTTAGGAATCCTAGCCAAAAACATTCAGTACTTC. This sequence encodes CASSLGILAKNIQYF. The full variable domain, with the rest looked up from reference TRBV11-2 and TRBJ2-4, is EAGVAQSPRYKIIEKRQSVAFWCNPISGHATLYWYQQILGQGPKLLIQFQNNGVVDDSQLPKDRFSAERLKGVDSTLKIQPAKLEDSAVYLCASSLGILAKNIQYFGAGTRLSVL.

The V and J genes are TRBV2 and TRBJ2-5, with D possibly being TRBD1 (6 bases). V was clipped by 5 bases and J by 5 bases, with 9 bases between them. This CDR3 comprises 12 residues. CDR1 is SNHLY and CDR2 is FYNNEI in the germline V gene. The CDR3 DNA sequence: TGTGCCAGCAGTTACAGGGCGGAGACCCAGTACTTC. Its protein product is CASSYRAETQYF.

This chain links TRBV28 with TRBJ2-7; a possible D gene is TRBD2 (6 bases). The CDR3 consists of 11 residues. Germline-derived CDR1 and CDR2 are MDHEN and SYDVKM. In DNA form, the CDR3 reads TGTGCCAGCTCCGGGCGGAGGGGTTCGGCCGTC. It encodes CASSGRRGSAV.

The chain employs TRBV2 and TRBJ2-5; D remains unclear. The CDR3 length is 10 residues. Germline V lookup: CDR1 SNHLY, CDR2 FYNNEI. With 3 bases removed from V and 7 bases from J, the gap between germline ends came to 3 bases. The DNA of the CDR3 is TGTGCCAGCAGTGAGGGGACCCAGTACTTC. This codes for CASSEGTQYF.

The CDR3 DNA reads as TGTGCCAGCAGACTCTCGAGGGGAGGGGAGACCCAGTACTTC. Residues: CASRLSRGGETQYF. The chain uses TRBV6-5 and TRBJ2-5; TRBD2 matches at 7 bases. The ends lost 6 bases at V and 5 bases at J; junction bases unmatched: 9. Germline lookup yields CDR1 MNHEY and CDR2 SVGAGI. This CDR3 has 14 residues.

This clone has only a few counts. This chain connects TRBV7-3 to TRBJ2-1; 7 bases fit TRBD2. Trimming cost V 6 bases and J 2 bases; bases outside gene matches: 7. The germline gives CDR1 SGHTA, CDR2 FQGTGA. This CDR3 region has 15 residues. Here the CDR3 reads CASSGTTKAYNEQFF. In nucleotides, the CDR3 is TGTGCCAGCAGTGGGACTACCAAGGCCTACAATGAGCAGTTCTTC.

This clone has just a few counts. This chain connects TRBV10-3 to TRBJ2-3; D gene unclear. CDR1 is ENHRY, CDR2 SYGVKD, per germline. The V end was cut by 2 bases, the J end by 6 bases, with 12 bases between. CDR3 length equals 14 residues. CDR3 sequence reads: CAISERPVEDTQYF. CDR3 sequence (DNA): TGTGCCATCAGTGAGCGACCCGTGGAGGATACGCAGTATTTT.

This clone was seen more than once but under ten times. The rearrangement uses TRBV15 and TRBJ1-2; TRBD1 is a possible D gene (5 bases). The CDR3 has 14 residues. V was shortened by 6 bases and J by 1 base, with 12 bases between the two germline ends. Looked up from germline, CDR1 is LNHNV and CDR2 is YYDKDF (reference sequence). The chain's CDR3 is CATSRSGGNYGYTF. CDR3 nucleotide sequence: TGTGCCACCAGTAGATCCGGGGGTAACTATGGCTACACCTTC.

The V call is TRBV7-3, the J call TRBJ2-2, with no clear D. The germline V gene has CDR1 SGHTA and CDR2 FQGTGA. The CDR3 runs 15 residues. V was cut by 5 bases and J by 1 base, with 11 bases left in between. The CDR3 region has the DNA TGTGCCAGCAGCCCACAAGGACGGAACACCGGGGAGCTGTTTTTT. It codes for CASSPQGRNTGELFF.

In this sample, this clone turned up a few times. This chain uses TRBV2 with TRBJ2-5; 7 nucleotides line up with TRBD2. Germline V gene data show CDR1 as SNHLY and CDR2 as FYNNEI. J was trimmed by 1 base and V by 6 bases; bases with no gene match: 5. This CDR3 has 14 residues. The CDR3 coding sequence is TGTGCCAGCAGAACAGCGGGGTTCCAAGAGACCCAGTACTTC. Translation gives CASRTAGFQETQYF.

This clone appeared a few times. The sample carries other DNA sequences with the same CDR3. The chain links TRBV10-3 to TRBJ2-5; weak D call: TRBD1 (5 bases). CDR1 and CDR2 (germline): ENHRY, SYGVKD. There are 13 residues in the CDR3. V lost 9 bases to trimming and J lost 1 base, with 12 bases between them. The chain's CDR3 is CAIGQGAQETQYF. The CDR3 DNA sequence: TGTGCCATAGGACAAGGGGCCCAAGAGACCCAGTACTTC.

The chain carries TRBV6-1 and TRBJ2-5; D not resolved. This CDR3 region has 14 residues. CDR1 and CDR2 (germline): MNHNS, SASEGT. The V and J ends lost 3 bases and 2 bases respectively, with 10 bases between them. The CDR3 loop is CASSEGAQQETQYF. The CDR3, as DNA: TGTGCCAGCAGTGAGGGTGCTCAACAAGAGACCCAGTACTTC.

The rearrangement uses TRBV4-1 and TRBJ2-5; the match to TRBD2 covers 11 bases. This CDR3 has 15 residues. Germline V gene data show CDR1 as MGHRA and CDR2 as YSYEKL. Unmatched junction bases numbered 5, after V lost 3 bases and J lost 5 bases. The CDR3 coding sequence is TGCGCCAGCAGCCAGTTAGCGGGGGGGCGGGAGACCCAGTACTTC. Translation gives CASSQLAGGRETQYF.

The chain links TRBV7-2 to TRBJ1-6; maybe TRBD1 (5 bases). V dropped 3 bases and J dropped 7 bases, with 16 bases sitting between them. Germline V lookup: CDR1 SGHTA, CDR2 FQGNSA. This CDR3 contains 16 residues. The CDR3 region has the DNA TGTGCCAGCAGCTTCTCCTCGACCTGGGGGAATTCACCCCTCCACTTT. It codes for CASSFSSTWGNSPLHF.

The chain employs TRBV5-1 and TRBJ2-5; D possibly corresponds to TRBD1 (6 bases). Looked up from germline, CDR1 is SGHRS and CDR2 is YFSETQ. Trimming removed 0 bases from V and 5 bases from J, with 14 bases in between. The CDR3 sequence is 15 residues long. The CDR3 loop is CASSLVGGSGETQYF. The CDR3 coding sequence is TGCGCCAGCAGCTTGGTAGGGGGATCCGGTGAGACCCAGTACTTC.